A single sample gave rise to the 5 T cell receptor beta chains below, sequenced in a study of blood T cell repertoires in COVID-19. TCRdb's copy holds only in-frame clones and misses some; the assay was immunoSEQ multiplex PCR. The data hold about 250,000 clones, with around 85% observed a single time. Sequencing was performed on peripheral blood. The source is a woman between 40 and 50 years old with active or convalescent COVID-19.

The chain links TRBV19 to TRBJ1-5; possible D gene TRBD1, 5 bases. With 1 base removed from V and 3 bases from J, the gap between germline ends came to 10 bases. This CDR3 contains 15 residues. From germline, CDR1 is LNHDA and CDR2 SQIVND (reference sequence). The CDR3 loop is CASSIAAQVNQPQHF. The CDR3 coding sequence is TGTGCCAGTAGTATAGCTGCACAGGTCAATCAGCCCCAGCATTTT. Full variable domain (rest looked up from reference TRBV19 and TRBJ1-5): DGGITQSPKYLFRKEGQNVTLSCEQNLNHDAMYWYRQDPGQGLRLIYYSQIVNDFQKGDIAEGYSVSREKKESFPLTVTSAQKNPTAFYLCASSIAAQVNQPQHFGDGTRLSIL.

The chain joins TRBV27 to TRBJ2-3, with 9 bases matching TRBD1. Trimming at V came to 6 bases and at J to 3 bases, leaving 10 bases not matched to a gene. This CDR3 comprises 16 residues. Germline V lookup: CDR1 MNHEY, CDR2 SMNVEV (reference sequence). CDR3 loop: CASRASTGGVTDTQYF. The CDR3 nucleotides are TGTGCCAGCAGGGCGAGCACAGGGGGCGTGACAGATACGCAGTATTTT.

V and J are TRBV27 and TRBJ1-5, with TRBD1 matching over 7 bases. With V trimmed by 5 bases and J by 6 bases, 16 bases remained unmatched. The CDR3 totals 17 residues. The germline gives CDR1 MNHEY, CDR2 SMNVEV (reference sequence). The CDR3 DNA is TGTGCCAGCAGTCCCGTCCCCCGACAGGGTTTAGGTCAGCCCCAGCATTTT. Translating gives CASSPVPRQGLGQPQHF.

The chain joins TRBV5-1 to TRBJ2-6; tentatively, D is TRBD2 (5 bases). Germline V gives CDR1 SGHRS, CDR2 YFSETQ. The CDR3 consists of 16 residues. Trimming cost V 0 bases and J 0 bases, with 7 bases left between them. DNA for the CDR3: TGCGCCAGCAGCTTGGACGGGAACTCTGGGGCCAACGTCCTGACTTTC. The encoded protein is CASSLDGNSGANVLTF.

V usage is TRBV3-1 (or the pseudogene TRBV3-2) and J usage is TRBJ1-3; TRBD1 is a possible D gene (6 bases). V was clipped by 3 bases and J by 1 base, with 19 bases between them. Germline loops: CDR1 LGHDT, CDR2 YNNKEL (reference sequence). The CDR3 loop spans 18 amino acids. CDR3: CASSHLPTGRVSGNTIYF. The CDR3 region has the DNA TGTGCCAGCAGCCATCTCCCCACAGGGAGAGTGTCTGGAAACACCATATATTTT.